This TCR beta chain was captured in a study of blood T cells in healthy people across ages. Through a sample-barcoded 5' primer and a J-beta primer mix, a second PCR was run for roughly 7 to 11 cycles. TCRdb fed the 5' RACE reads into MiXCR, producing one record per CDR3 protein. Of 350,000 to 450,000 distinct CDR3 sequences in the sample, 50% to 60% were seen once. Per sample, extraction of total RNA gave at least 5.5 micrograms in every case. This clonotype was counted ten times or more. CDR3 length: 14 residues. From germline, CDR1 is DFQATT and CDR2 SNEGSKA (reference sequence). Between the trimmed V and J ends, which lost 1 base and 6 bases, there was a span of 13 bases.

The rearrangement uses TRBV20-1 and TRBJ2-1; weak D call: TRBD2 (6 bases). The sequenced material came from blood. This TCR derives from a man between 60 and 70 years old in good health. The CDR3 sequence: CSARVTGVGNEQFF. DNA for the CDR3: TGCAGTGCTAGAGTGACGGGAGTGGGCAATGAGCAGTTCTTC.